The entry below describes one T cell receptor (beta chain). Its antigen is currently not known. Base quality data are lacking; no much larger clone is found one base away. The immunoSEQ Assay, a bias-controlled multiplex PCR, was used to amplify TCRbeta CDR3 regions from genomic DNA. As for how the authors treated the data: Within the assay, amplification of reference gene primers was used to estimate how many nucleated cells each sample contained. Sequence reads were collapsed and filtered to measure the absolute abundance of every unique TCRbeta CDR3 rearrangement. For each sample, productive Simpson clonality was calculated by taking the square root of Simpson's diversity index across productive rearrangements. TCRdb provides this immuneACCESS table in a form limited to in-frame rearrangements. Some clones are lacking; in checked studies, under half of them reflect an unresolved V gene, and why the rest are absent is not known. The V and J calls and clone size are taken from that table; D and trimming were inferred from the DNA. Counted in this sample were 150,000 to 200,000 clones; 87% of them appeared once. Around 1.6% of the sample is in the top ten clones.

The source of the sample is a study of blood T cell repertoires in COVID-19 (dated by TCRdb to between 2020 and 2021). At the level of the whole study: Samples from collaborators originated in the United States, Italy and Spain and spanned both the acute and convalescent phases of COVID-19. Where HLA class I and class II types were available, the types were taken from metadata supplied by the sample provider, not from assay-based typing. The sample metadata nearly always contained a de-identified subject ID, COVID-19 status, age in years and sex. The material from the prospective study consisted of cDNA or gDNA derived from T cells, B-cell-depleted T cells, or PBMCs. The samples were drawn from two sources: the first 160 participants of the ongoing ImmuneRACE study, and about 1,300 subjects contributed by 6 global collaborators. Deeply sampled blood TCRbeta repertoires from subjects exposed to, actively infected with, or recovered from COVID-19 were included in the dataset. A freely available public database, intended as a resource for researchers studying the immune response to SARS-CoV-2, is where the repertoires were released.

Whole blood was collected in K2EDTA tubes by collaborating institutions according to the institutions' own protocols. For TCRbeta analysis, collaborators shipped samples in one of three forms: frozen whole blood, isolated PBMCs, or DNA extracted from either of those sample types. General findings and caveats noted by the study authors: The quantity of clinical and demographic metadata differed by source and by participant and was supplied without curation.

This clonotype originated in a woman between 45 and 65 years old with acute or convalescent COVID-19. Source material: peripheral blood.

The nucleotide sequence is TGTGCCAGCAGCCAAGGGCACTCGGGAATGAACACTGAAGCTTTCTTT. Translated, it gives CASSQGHSGMNTEAFF. The chain employs TRBV4-2 and TRBJ1-1; confidence is insufficient to name the D gene. The CDR3 holds 16 amino acids from the cysteine to the phenylalanine. Kept here is only the CDR3 DNA, which spans 48 bases and is read in frame from base 1. The junction shows trimming of 1 base on V and 0 bases on J, plus 12 bases between the germline ends. Per the germline V gene, LGHNA is the CDR1 and YNFKEQ is the CDR2.